Listed below are T cell receptor beta chains from one sample, sequenced in a study of early T cells in non-severe SARS-CoV-2 infection. TCRdb called the 5' RACE reads again in MiXCR, with one record for every CDR3 protein. The data show more than 30,000 distinct CDR3 sequences, 5.8% seen once. The sequencing sample was made of whole blood. These TCRs come from an adult who was a healthcare worker with PCR-confirmed SARS-CoV-2 infection or an uninfected control (not recorded which). Each CDR3 is given with its conserved first and last residue. D genes are given only for firm matches. Size tells how often a clone was seen (once, few, many) or the class of an expanded clone, and some rows leave it out.

TRBV11-2	TRBD2	TRBJ2-4	NA	CASSPGTSGRNKNIQYF	TGTGCCAGCAGCCCCGGGACTAGCGGGAGGAATAAAAACATTCAGTACTTC
TRBV20-1	NA	TRBJ1-4	many	CSASPQGHQEKLFF	TGCAGTGCTAGCCCCCAGGGACACCAAGAAAAACTGTTTTTT
TRBV15	TRBD2	TRBJ2-1	many	CATSRQRGTDNEQFF	TGTGCCACCAGCAGACAGCGGGGGACGGACAATGAGCAGTTCTTC
TRBV20-1	NA	TRBJ1-5	many	CSARGAGYRLSNQPQHF	TGCAGTGCTAGAGGAGCTGGGTATAGACTGAGCAATCAGCCCCAGCATTTT
TRBV27	NA	TRBJ1-2	many	CASSLSARTYGYTF	TGTGCCAGCAGTTTATCGGCCAGGACCTATGGCTACACCTTC
TRBV20-1	NA	TRBJ2-3	many	CSVGRIYADTQYF	TGCAGTGTAGGGCGGATCTACGCAGATACGCAGTATTTT
TRBV12-3/TRBV12-4	NA	TRBJ1-5	few	CASSFSEGYRHF	TGTGCCAGCAGTTTTTCAGAGGGCTACCGGCATTTT
TRBV5-8	NA	TRBJ1-4	few	CASSVGQMNEKLFF	TGTGCCAGCAGCGTCGGACAGATGAATGAAAAACTGTTTTTT
TRBV12-3/TRBV12-4	NA	TRBJ1-5	many	CASSLTGSRNQPQHF	TGTGCCAGCAGTTTAACAGGGAGTCGCAATCAGCCCCAGCATTTT
TRBV12-3/TRBV12-4	TRBD2	TRBJ2-2	few	CASRPRIGTSGFTGELFF	TGTGCCAGCAGGCCCAGGATCGGGACTAGCGGGTTCACCGGGGAGCTGTTTTTT
TRBV7-2	TRBD2	TRBJ2-3	many	CASSLAPTSGGDTQYF	TGTGCCAGCAGCTTAGCCCCGACTAGCGGGGGGGATACGCAGTATTTT
TRBV20-1	NA	TRBJ1-2	many	CSALAGGANYGYTF	TGCAGTGCTTTGGCGGGGGGAGCTAACTATGGCTACACCTTC
TRBV5-1	NA	TRBJ1-1	NA	CASSVQGMYTEAFF	TGCGCCAGCAGCGTACAGGGAATGTATACTGAAGCTTTCTTT
TRBV6-2/TRBV6-3	NA	TRBJ1-4	many	CASSPGLGRGNEKLFF	TGTGCCAGCAGCCCGGGACTAGGCCGTGGTAATGAAAAACTGTTTTTT
TRBV28	TRBD2	TRBJ2-3	many	CASSLPGGPDTQYF	TGTGCCAGCAGTTTACCGGGGGGTCCAGATACGCAGTATTTT
TRBV20-1	NA	TRBJ1-4	NA	CSAGARATNEKLFF	TGCAGTGCTGGCGCCAGGGCAACTAATGAAAAACTGTTTTTT
TRBV7-3	TRBD1	TRBJ2-5	many	CASSITTGETQYF	TGTGCCAGCAGCATCACGACAGGGGAGACCCAGTACTTC
TRBV28	TRBD2	TRBJ2-3	few	CASREAGPPDTQYF	TGTGCCAGCAGGGAAGCGGGACCCCCAGATACGCAGTATTTT
TRBV20-1	TRBD2	TRBJ2-1	NA	CSALGLGNNEQFF	TGCAGTGCTTTAGGACTAGGGAACAATGAGCAGTTCTTC
TRBV27	NA	TRBJ1-1	few	CASSARTDLNKAFF	TGTGCCAGCAGTGCCCGGACAGATTTAAATAAAGCTTTCTTT
TRBV6-2/TRBV6-3	TRBD2	TRBJ2-4	many	CASIASGRGNIQYF	TGTGCCAGCATCGCTAGCGGGAGGGGAAACATTCAGTACTTC
TRBV5-1	NA	TRBJ1-1	many	CASSFGDGRMNTEAFF	TGCGCCAGCAGCTTTGGGGATGGAAGAATGAACACTGAAGCTTTCTTT
TRBV9	NA	TRBJ2-1	NA	CASSPSTSNEQFF	TGTGCCAGCAGCCCGTCGACTAGTAATGAGCAGTTCTTC
TRBV6-5	TRBD1	TRBJ1-6	few	CASSYSGQGVSPLHF	TGTGCCAGCAGTTATTCAGGACAGGGAGTTTCACCCCTCCACTTT
TRBV6-2/TRBV6-3	TRBD1	TRBJ2-1	many	CASSRAGTGYNEQFF	TGTGCCAGCAGTCGGGCCGGGACAGGGTACAATGAGCAGTTCTTC
TRBV2	NA	TRBJ1-4	many	CARKTGSPNEKLFF	TGTGCCAGAAAAACAGGGAGTCCTAATGAAAAACTGTTTTTT
TRBV2	TRBD2	TRBJ2-1	many	CASRGLAAYNEQFF	TGTGCCAGTAGGGGACTAGCGGCCTACAATGAGCAGTTCTTC
TRBV6-5	NA	TRBJ2-7	many	CASTSVPPLPAGEQYF	TGTGCCAGCACATCTGTGCCCCCCCTACCCGCGGGGGAGCAGTACTTC
TRBV11-2	NA	TRBJ2-1	many	CASSSRDPEQFF	TGTGCCAGCAGCAGCCGGGACCCTGAGCAGTTCTTC
TRBV6-6	NA	TRBJ2-7	many	CASRGGPGNEQYF	TGTGCCAGCAGGGGGGGCCCGGGGAACGAGCAGTACTTC
TRBV25-1	NA	TRBJ2-5	many	CASSATGAQTQYF	TGTGCCAGCAGTGCGACTGGGGCCCAGACCCAGTACTTC
TRBV3-1	TRBD2	TRBJ2-1	many	CASSHFGRPEYNEQFF	TGTGCCAGCAGCCACTTCGGGAGGCCCGAGTACAATGAGCAGTTCTTC
TRBV6-5	NA	TRBJ2-7	many	CASSYSSSGLYEQYF	TGTGCCAGCAGTTACTCGAGTAGCGGTCTTTACGAGCAGTACTTC
TRBV6-1	NA	TRBJ1-4	many	CASTPGSTNEKLFF	TGTGCCAGCACCCCGGGGAGCACTAATGAAAAACTGTTTTTT
TRBV25-1	TRBD1	TRBJ1-4	many	CASRRQGNEKLFF	TGTGCCAGCAGGAGACAGGGGAATGAAAAACTGTTTTTT
TRBV20-1	TRBD2	TRBJ2-1	many	CSAARWGGNEQFF	TGCAGTGCCGCGCGTTGGGGGGGCAATGAGCAGTTCTTC
TRBV3-1	TRBD1	TRBJ1-5	many	CASSLGQDEGPQHF	TGTGCCAGCAGCCTAGGACAGGACGAGGGGCCCCAGCATTTT
TRBV29-1	NA	TRBJ2-5	many	CSVDAQETQYF	TGCAGCGTTGACGCCCAAGAGACCCAGTACTTC
TRBV11-1	NA	TRBJ2-2	many	CASSLESAGNTGELFF	TGTGCCAGCAGCTTAGAATCAGCGGGGAACACCGGGGAGCTGTTTTTT
TRBV30	TRBD1	TRBJ2-7	many	CAWNLGQGAPTSGHSYEQYF	TGTGCCTGGAACCTGGGACAGGGGGCCCCGACTAGCGGACACTCCTACGAGCAGTACTTC
TRBV20-1	NA	TRBJ1-5	many	CSARDPGAGSNQPQHF	TGCAGTGCTAGAGATCCAGGGGCGGGGAGCAATCAGCCCCAGCATTTT